This T cell receptor (beta chain) was captured in a study of T cell repertoires in cytomegalovirus infection (dated by TCRdb to the late 2010s). In the study overall: Peptide stimulations targeted recently identified HLA-C-restricted CMV epitopes, whose presentation resists viral immunomodulation, together with well-studied HLA-B-restricted epitopes. Donor HLA type was relevant to the analysis, as public TCR beta signatures indicated carriage of CMV infection together with the matching HLA type. Overall study results and their limits: Carriers of CMV infection plus the relevant HLA type were discriminated by the cumulative frequency of public TCR beta family members in the study cohort and in an independent 352-donor cohort. The ex vivo response was dominated by HLA-C-restricted CMV-specific TCR beta clonotypes, and the single most frequent clonotype in two of eight donors was supplied by these HLA-C-restricted clonotypes.

Reads for this sample came from an Illumina HiSeq 1500. The raw public reads went through TCRdb reprocessing: fastp at Q25, MiXCR clone calling, in-frame beta chains kept. One record per CDR3 amino acid sequence lists the most common genes and DNA. In this sample the table shows fewer than 200,000 distinct CDR3 sequences, 20% to 25% of which occur a single time. More than 25% of the sample is in the top ten clones. Trimming takes 0 bases from V and 3 bases from J, and the germline ends sit 10 bases apart. CDR1 and CDR2 are drawn from the germline V gene: SGHVS, FNYEAQ. The CDR3 starts with the cysteine, ends with the phenylalanine, and has 15 residues. Kept here is only the CDR3 DNA, which spans 45 bases and is read in frame from base 1. The sample's treatment or condition, from its label and the paper: in vitro stimulation with specific CMV peptide epitopes to enrich CMV-specific T cells. For this clonotype: The antigen it recognizes is unknown. No base-level quality is on record; no much larger clone is a single base apart.

This sequence uses TRBV7-6 and TRBJ2-3; a tentative D match to TRBD2 spans 5 bases. The sample here was CD8+ T cells from cultured PBMCs, taken from culture after CMV antigen stimulation. This clonotype was sampled from a human donor in good health (CMV status not recorded). Some clones in this sample may be carry-over from other donors' samples. The DNA sequence reads TGTGCCAGCAGCTTAGCAGCGGTGGGTACAGATACGCAGTATTTT. Translated, this gives CASSLAAVGTDTQYF.